This is a list of T cell receptor beta chains from one sample in a study of T-cell reconstitution after alpha-beta-depleted transplantation in children. MiXCR was run by TCRdb on the PCR reads, yielding one entry per CDR3 protein. The sample carries hundreds of thousands of distinct CDR3 sequences, 8.2% recorded once. Sequences were derived from PBMCs, mostly from graft donor cells, sampled 180 days after TCRalphabeta/CD19-depleted stem cell transplant. All receptors derive from a male patient younger than 18 who had a stem cell transplant for acute lymphoblastic leukemia, so the T cells may come from the graft donor. Each CDR3 is given with its conserved first and last residue. A D gene is named only where the DNA matches it firmly. Size is omitted from some rows. Given values are once, few, many or a class for expanded clones.

clone size	J gene	V gene	D gene	CDR3 protein	CDR3 DNA
few	TRBJ2-2	TRBV19	TRBD1	CASSGQGVGGELFF	TGTGCCAGTAGCGGACAGGGCGTCGGCGGGGAGCTGTTTTTT
many	TRBJ1-5	TRBV10-3	-	CAISETGGNQPQHF	TGTGCCATCAGTGAGACGGGGGGTAATCAGCCCCAGCATTTT
many	TRBJ1-2	TRBV29-1	TRBD1	CSVQDRGVSYGYTF	TGCAGCGTTCAGGACAGGGGAGTCAGCTATGGCTACACCTTC
many	TRBJ2-3	TRBV3-1	TRBD2	CASSGTPRGAGGGTDTQYF	TGTGCCAGCAGCGGAACGCCCAGAGGAGCGGGAGGGGGCACAGATACGCAGTATTTT
many	TRBJ2-2	TRBV19	TRBD1	CASSIGTGANTGELFF	TGTGCCAGTAGTATAGGGACAGGGGCGAACACCGGGGAGCTGTTTTTT
many	TRBJ2-2	TRBV6-1	TRBD1	CASSRTGGDTGELFF	TGTGCCAGCAGTCGGACAGGGGGAGACACCGGGGAGCTGTTTTTT
-	TRBJ2-1	TRBV20-1	TRBD2	CSARGLAGSYNEQFF	TGCAGTGCTAGAGGACTAGCGGGCTCCTACAATGAGCAGTTCTTC
many	TRBJ1-1	TRBV25-1	TRBD1	CASSEFGQGAPEAFF	TGTGCCAGCAGTGAATTCGGACAGGGGGCGCCGGAAGCTTTCTTT
many	TRBJ1-2	TRBV28	-	CASISWGRRNYGYTF	TGTGCCAGCATCTCGTGGGGGCGCAGGAACTATGGCTACACCTTC
-	TRBJ2-5	TRBV20-1	-	CSASGAETQYF	TGCAGTGCTAGTGGGGCCGAGACCCAGTACTTC
many	TRBJ2-3	TRBV7-9	-	CASSPGQRTDTQYF	TGTGCCAGCAGCCCAGGACAGAGGACAGATACGCAGTATTTT